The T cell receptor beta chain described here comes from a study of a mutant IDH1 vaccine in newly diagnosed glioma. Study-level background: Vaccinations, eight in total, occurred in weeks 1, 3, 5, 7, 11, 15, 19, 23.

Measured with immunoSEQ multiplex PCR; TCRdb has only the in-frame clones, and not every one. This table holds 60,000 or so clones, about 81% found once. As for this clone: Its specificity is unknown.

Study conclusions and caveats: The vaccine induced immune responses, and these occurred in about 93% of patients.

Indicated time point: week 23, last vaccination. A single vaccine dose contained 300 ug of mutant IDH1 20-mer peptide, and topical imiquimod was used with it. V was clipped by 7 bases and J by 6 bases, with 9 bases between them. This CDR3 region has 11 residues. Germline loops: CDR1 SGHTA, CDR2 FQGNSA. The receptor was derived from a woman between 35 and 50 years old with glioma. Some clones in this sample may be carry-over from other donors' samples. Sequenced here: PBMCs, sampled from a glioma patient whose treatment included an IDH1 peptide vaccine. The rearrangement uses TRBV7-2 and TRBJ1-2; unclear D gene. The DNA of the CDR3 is TGTGCCAGCAACGGTCGGAATGGCTACACCTTC. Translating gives CASNGRNGYTF. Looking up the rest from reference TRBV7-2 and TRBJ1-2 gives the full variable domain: GAGVSQSPSNKVTEKGKDVELRCDPISGHTALYWYRQSLGQGLEFLIYFQGNSAPDKSGLPSDRFSAERTGGSVSTLTIQRTQQEDSAVYLCASNGRNGYTFGSGTRLTVV.